These 15 T cell receptor beta chains came from one sample sequenced in a study of blood T cell repertoires in COVID-19. Method: immunoSEQ multiplex PCR; TCRdb's copy keeps in-frame clones and lacks some. Of about 260,000 clones detected, about 82% appear once; the ten largest clones hold roughly 2%. Specimen: PBMCs or T cells enriched from blood (not recorded which). The receptors were gathered from a woman aged 45 to 65 who had recovered from COVID-19.

The rearrangement joins TRBV5-5 to TRBJ2-3; 9 bases line up with TRBD1. CDR1 is SGHKS and CDR2 is YYEKEE in the germline V gene (reference sequence). Unmatched junction bases numbered 4, after V lost 2 bases and J lost 3 bases. There are 15 residues in the CDR3. CDR3 in amino acids: CASSLTGGRTDTQYF. The CDR3 DNA follows: TGTGCCAGCAGCTTAACAGGGGGCAGAACAGATACGCAGTATTTT.

The gene calls are TRBV27 and TRBJ1-5; 8 bases align to TRBD1. The CDR3 runs 15 residues. Germline V gene lookup returns CDR1 MNHEY and CDR2 SMNVEV (reference sequence). The trim removed 5 bases at V and 7 bases at J, leaving 10 bases unmatched. Here the CDR3 DNA reads TGTGCCAGCAGTCCGCCCTCGGACAGGGCGCAGCCCCAGCATTTT. Translated, it gives CASSPPSDRAQPQHF.

The chain joins TRBV24-1 to TRBJ1-2; D possibly corresponds to TRBD1 (5 bases). The CDR3 consists of 14 residues. Between the trimmed V and J ends, which lost 4 bases and 8 bases, there was a span of 16 bases. The V gene's germline CDR1 is KGHDR and CDR2 SFDVKD. The CDR3 DNA follows: TGTGCCACCAGTGACCCCGACAGCTCTGGGGGCTACACCTTC. Residues: CATSDPDSSGGYTF.

The chain joins TRBV9 to TRBJ2-1, with D perhaps TRBD2 (5 bases). Trimming shortened V by 0 bases and J by 8 bases, and 9 bases separated the two germline ends. The germline CDR1 and CDR2 sequences are SGDLS and YYNGEE. CDR3 length: 13 residues. CDR3 bases: TGTGCCAGCAGCGTAGTTGGCGGGCATGAGCAGTTCTTC. Translated: CASSVVGGHEQFF.

The chain has TRBV2 and TRBJ2-2; D is possibly TRBD2 (5 bases). The germline gives CDR1 SNHLY, CDR2 FYNNEI. V lost 4 bases and J lost 6, with 21 bases in between. The CDR3 loop spans 17 amino acids. The CDR3 nucleotides are TGTGCCAGCAGTGCTACGCGCGTGGGAGTGGGTCCCGGGGAGCTGTTTTTT. Its translation: CASSATRVGVGPGELFF. The full variable domain, completed using reference TRBV2 and TRBJ2-2, is EPEVTQTPSHQVTQMGQEVILRCVPISNHLYFYWYRQILGQKVEFLVSFYNNEISEKSEIFDDQFSVERPDGSNFTLKIRSTKLEDSAMYFCASSATRVGVGPGELFFGEGSRLTVL.

The chain couples TRBV12-3 or TRBV12-4 to TRBJ2-7; D is unclear. V lost 2 bases and J lost 5, with 10 bases in between. The CDR3 is 13 residues long. The CDR3: CASSLSGFDEQYF. The DNA of the CDR3 is TGTGCCAGCAGTTTATCAGGTTTCGACGAGCAGTACTTC.

Of note for this clone: This specimen includes other DNA sequences encoding the same CDR3. The chain has TRBV4-1 and TRBJ1-1; a possible D gene is TRBD1 (6 bases). The germline V and J ends were trimmed by 1 base and 1 base, with 7 bases remaining between them. The CDR3 runs to 14 residues. CDR1 MGHRA and CDR2 YSYEKL come from the germline V gene. This CDR3 is CASSQVQGNTEAFF. In DNA, the CDR3 is TGCGCCAGCAGCCAAGTACAGGGGAACACTGAAGCTTTCTTT.

The chain recombines TRBV2 with TRBJ2-1, with D tentatively TRBD2 (6 bases). The CDR3 contains 14 residues. Between the trimmed V and J ends, which lost 6 bases and 6 bases, there was a span of 15 bases. The V gene's germline CDR1 is SNHLY and CDR2 FYNNEI. The CDR3 bases are TGTGCCAGCAGCGAATACGCGCGGGGCAATGAGCAGTTCTTC. It codes for CASSEYARGNEQFF.

This clone has a single count. The V and J genes are TRBV30 and TRBJ2-7, with 7 bases identical to TRBD2. CDR3 length equals 14 residues. Per the germline V gene, CDR1 is GTSNPN and CDR2 is SVGIG (reference sequence). The ends lost 0 bases at V and 4 bases at J; junction bases unmatched: 6. This chain's CDR3 is CAWSVGGRPYEQYF. CDR3 sequence (DNA): TGTGCCTGGAGTGTGGGCGGGAGACCTTACGAGCAGTACTTC. The entire variable domain, with the rest obtained from reference TRBV30 and TRBJ2-7, is as follows: SQTIHQWPATLVQPVGSPLSLECTVEGTSNPNLYWYRQAAGRGLQLLFYSVGIGQISSEVPQNLSASRPQDRQFILSSKKLLLSDSGFYLCAWSVGGRPYEQYFGPGTRLTVT.

This sequence joins TRBV19 and TRBJ1-5, with D possibly TRBD1 on 5 matching bases. The CDR3 runs to 13 residues. Trimming cost V 6 bases and J 9 bases, with 15 bases left between them. Germline V lookup: CDR1 LNHDA, CDR2 SQIVND (reference sequence). DNA for the CDR3: TGTGCCAGTAGCGCGGAGGGTGGGGGGCCCCAGCATTTT. It encodes CASSAEGGGPQHF.

This clone appeared a single time. This rearrangement joins TRBV30 to TRBJ2-3, with a tentative D call TRBD2 (7 bases). Germline V lookup: CDR1 GTSNPN, CDR2 SVGIG (reference sequence). V dropped 0 bases and J dropped 7 bases, with 14 bases sitting between them. The CDR3 contains 14 residues. CDR3 coding DNA: TGTGCCTGGAGTGTCGGCGGGGGACACAATACGCAGTATTTT. It is translated as CAWSVGGGHNTQYF.

The V call is TRBV5-4, the J call TRBJ2-7; 7 nucleotides line up with TRBD2. The CDR3 contains 14 residues. Germline V gives CDR1 SGHNT, CDR2 YYREEE (reference sequence). V was clipped by 2 bases and J by 4 bases; unmatched bases: 6. The CDR3 sequence: CASSFSGQEYEQYF. In nucleotides, the CDR3 is TGTGCCAGCAGCTTTAGCGGGCAAGAATACGAGCAGTACTTC. Supplemented by reference TRBV5-4 and TRBJ2-7, the full variable domain reads ETGVTQSPTHLIKTRGQQVTLRCSSQSGHNTVSWYQQALGQGPQFIFQYYREEENGRGNFPPRFSGLQFPNYSSELNVNALELDDSALYLCASSFSGQEYEQYFGPGTRLTVT.

The rearrangement joins TRBV24-1 to TRBJ1-1; tentatively, D is TRBD1 (6 bases). This CDR3 has 19 residues. Germline lookup yields CDR1 KGHDR and CDR2 SFDVKD. Trimming stripped 3 bases from V and 0 bases from J, with 22 bases between. The CDR3 loop is CATSDGTSVRGDMNTEAFF. In nucleotides, the CDR3 is TGTGCCACCAGTGATGGGACTAGCGTCCGAGGGGACATGAACACTGAAGCTTTCTTT.

This chain joins TRBV15 and TRBJ2-7, with 10 bases lining up with TRBD2. Per germline, CDR1 LNHNV and CDR2 YYDKDF (reference sequence). V shed 0 bases and J 2 bases; nucleotides not matched to a gene: 1. This CDR3 is 15 amino acids long. The CDR3 spells CATSRETSGAYEQYF. The CDR3 nucleotides read TGTGCCACCAGCAGAGAAACTAGCGGGGCCTACGAGCAGTACTTC.

This clone has only one observation. The J gene is TRBJ2-7, the V gene TRBV7-9, with D perhaps matching TRBD2 (5 bases). The CDR3 covers 13 residues. Germline values: CDR1 SEHNR, CDR2 FQNEAQ (reference sequence). Trimming left V 8 bases short and J 6 bases short, with 17 bases between. In nucleotides, the CDR3 is TGTGCCAGCGAGCCAGGTCGAGGGTTCGAGCAGTACTTC. It encodes CASEPGRGFEQYF.